The rows below give T cell receptor beta chains drawn from one sample of a study of blood T cell repertoires in COVID-19. Clones were sequenced by immunoSEQ multiplex PCR, and TCRdb holds only the in-frame ones, with some missing. The sample yields around 380,000 clones, about 89% seen once. The sample taken for sequencing was PBMCs or T cells enriched from blood (not recorded which). The receptor source for this set is a man between 25 and 39 years old who had recovered from COVID-19. Each CDR3 is given with its conserved first and last residue. The order of the fields is D gene, J gene, V gene, clone size, CDR3 DNA, CDR3 protein. D genes are given only for firm matches. Only some rows state a clone size, as once, few, many or a class for expanded clones.

D gene: TRBD2
J gene: TRBJ2-7
V gene: TRBV28
clone size: .
CDR3 DNA: TGTGCCAGCAGTTTAGGGTTTGGGGGGGTTAGCTCCTACGAGCAGTACTTC
CDR3 protein: CASSLGFGGVSSYEQYF

D gene: .
J gene: TRBJ1-5
V gene: TRBV7-5
clone size: .
CDR3 DNA: TGTGCCAGAAGCGTTACAGGGTTATTGCAGCCCCAGCATTTT
CDR3 protein: CARSVTGLLQPQHF

D gene: TRBD1
J gene: TRBJ1-6
V gene: TRBV7-9
clone size: .
CDR3 DNA: TGTGCCAGCAGCTTCCGGGACAGGGAAGGATCACCCCTCCACTTT
CDR3 protein: CASSFRDREGSPLHF

D gene: TRBD1
J gene: TRBJ1-5
V gene: TRBV7-2
clone size: .
CDR3 DNA: TGTGCCAGCAGTTCTCAGGGACAGGGAGGAGTAAGCAATCAGCCCCAGCATTTT
CDR3 protein: CASSSQGQGGVSNQPQHF

D gene: .
J gene: TRBJ2-3
V gene: TRBV5-1
clone size: .
CDR3 DNA: TGCGCCAGCAGCTTGGCCAGGGGGGCCGACACCACAGATACGCAGTATTTT
CDR3 protein: CASSLARGADTTDTQYF

D gene: TRBD1
J gene: TRBJ1-1
V gene: TRBV30
clone size: .
CDR3 DNA: TGTGCCTGGAGTTCGACAGGGGTTTTCAACACTGAAGCTTTCTTT
CDR3 protein: CAWSSTGVFNTEAFF

D gene: .
J gene: TRBJ2-7
V gene: TRBV7-8
clone size: .
CDR3 DNA: TGTGCCAGCAGCTTTTCCCCAGAATACTACGAGCAGTACTTC
CDR3 protein: CASSFSPEYYEQYF

D gene: TRBD2
J gene: TRBJ2-5
V gene: TRBV10-3
clone size: .
CDR3 DNA: TGTGCCACCTTAGCCCGGGACTACGAAGAGACCCAGTACTTC
CDR3 protein: CATLARDYEETQYF

D gene: .
J gene: TRBJ2-7
V gene: TRBV21-1
clone size: .
CDR3 DNA: TGTGCCAGCAGCAAAGACCACGGTCGGGGGGGGAGCCCTTCCTACGAGCAGTACTTC
CDR3 protein: CASSKDHGRGGSPSYEQYF

D gene: .
J gene: TRBJ2-7
V gene: TRBV27
clone size: .
CDR3 DNA: TGTGCCAGCAGTAGTACAGGGCAGTTTTTTCACTTC
CDR3 protein: CASSSTGQFFHF

D gene: .
J gene: TRBJ1-5
V gene: TRBV3-1/TRBV3-2
clone size: .
CDR3 DNA: TGTGCCAGCAGCCAATCCAGGGTGGGTCAGCCCCAGCATTTT
CDR3 protein: CASSQSRVGQPQHF

D gene: .
J gene: TRBJ1-1
V gene: TRBV12-3/TRBV12-4
clone size: .
CDR3 DNA: TGTGCCAGCAGGATAGACACTGAAGCTTTCTTT
CDR3 protein: CASRIDTEAFF

D gene: TRBD1
J gene: TRBJ1-3
V gene: TRBV18
clone size: .
CDR3 DNA: TGTGCCAGCGGACCAGGGGACAGGGCCTCTGGAAACACCATATATTTT
CDR3 protein: CASGPGDRASGNTIYF

D gene: .
J gene: TRBJ2-1
V gene: TRBV10-3
clone size: .
CDR3 DNA: TGTGCCATCAGTGACCCCCCGGATGAGCAGTTCTTC
CDR3 protein: CAISDPPDEQFF

D gene: TRBD1
J gene: TRBJ1-6
V gene: TRBV19
clone size: .
CDR3 DNA: TGTGCCAGCAGTAAGATGGACAGGCATTCACCCCTCCACTTT
CDR3 protein: CASSKMDRHSPLHF

D gene: .
J gene: TRBJ1-5
V gene: TRBV2
clone size: .
CDR3 DNA: TGTGCCAGCAGTGACAGGGGACGGGGTCAGCCCCAGCATTTT
CDR3 protein: CASSDRGRGQPQHF

D gene: .
J gene: TRBJ2-3
V gene: TRBV5-1
clone size: .
CDR3 DNA: TGCGCCAGCAGCCTGAGAACGGAGCACACAGATACGCAGTATTTT
CDR3 protein: CASSLRTEHTDTQYF

D gene: TRBD1
J gene: TRBJ1-2
V gene: TRBV10-1
clone size: .
CDR3 DNA: TGCGCCAGCAGTGCAGGGACAGACTATGGCTACACCTTC
CDR3 protein: CASSAGTDYGYTF

D gene: TRBD2
J gene: TRBJ2-5
V gene: TRBV27
clone size: .
CDR3 DNA: TGTGCCAGCAGTTCACTCCGGGGGGGACAAGAGACCCAGTACTTC
CDR3 protein: CASSSLRGGQETQYF

D gene: TRBD1
J gene: TRBJ1-1
V gene: TRBV14
clone size: .
CDR3 DNA: TGTGCCAGCAGCCCCTGGACAGGGTACACTGAAGCTTTCTTT
CDR3 protein: CASSPWTGYTEAFF

D gene: TRBD1
J gene: TRBJ2-1
V gene: TRBV19
clone size: .
CDR3 DNA: TGTGCCAGTAGTGCGGACAGGGGAAGGCATGAGCAGTTCTTC
CDR3 protein: CASSADRGRHEQFF

D gene: .
J gene: TRBJ2-2
V gene: TRBV7-3
clone size: .
CDR3 DNA: TGTGCCAGCAGCCCACCCAACGGCGGGGAGCTGTTTTTT
CDR3 protein: CASSPPNGGELFF

D gene: .
J gene: TRBJ1-6
V gene: TRBV6-5
clone size: .
CDR3 DNA: TGTGCCAGCAGTCCGACCGACAGGCCGTCAGGAGCCCTCCACTTT
CDR3 protein: CASSPTDRPSGALHF

D gene: .
J gene: TRBJ1-4
V gene: TRBV5-4
clone size: .
CDR3 DNA: TGTGCCAGCAGCGGGCAGGGAACGGCTAATGAAAAACTGTTTTTT
CDR3 protein: CASSGQGTANEKLFF

D gene: TRBD1
J gene: TRBJ1-1
V gene: TRBV7-6
clone size: .
CDR3 DNA: TGTGCCAGCAGCTTAACAGGGGAGTGGTGGACTGAAGCTTTCTTT
CDR3 protein: CASSLTGEWWTEAFF

D gene: TRBD1
J gene: TRBJ2-1
V gene: TRBV7-9
clone size: once
CDR3 DNA: TGTGCCAGCAGGACAGGGTTCGGCAATGAGCAGTTCTTC
CDR3 protein: CASRTGFGNEQFF

D gene: TRBD1
J gene: TRBJ1-1
V gene: TRBV19
clone size: .
CDR3 DNA: TGTGCCAGTAGTTCCAACAGGGGGACTGAAGCTTTCTTT
CDR3 protein: CASSSNRGTEAFF

D gene: TRBD1
J gene: TRBJ2-5
V gene: TRBV6-5
clone size: .
CDR3 DNA: TGTGCCAGCAGGGACAGGGGGCAAGAGACCCAGTACTTC
CDR3 protein: CASRDRGQETQYF